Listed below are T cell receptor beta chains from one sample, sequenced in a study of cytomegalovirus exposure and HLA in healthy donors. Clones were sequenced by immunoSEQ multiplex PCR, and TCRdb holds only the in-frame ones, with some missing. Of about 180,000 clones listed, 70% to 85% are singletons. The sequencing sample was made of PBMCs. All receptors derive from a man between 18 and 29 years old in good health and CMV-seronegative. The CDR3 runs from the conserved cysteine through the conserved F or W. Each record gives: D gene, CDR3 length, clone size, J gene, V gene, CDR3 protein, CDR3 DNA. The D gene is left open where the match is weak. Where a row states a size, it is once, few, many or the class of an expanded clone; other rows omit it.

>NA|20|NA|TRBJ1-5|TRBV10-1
CASSENPGPTKIYSNQPQHF
TGCGCCAGCAGTGAGAACCCAGGCCCCACAAAAATATATAGCAATCAGCCCCAGCATTTT
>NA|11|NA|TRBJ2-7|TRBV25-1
CASSLTSEQYF
TGTGCCAGCAGTCTGACTAGCGAGCAGTACTTC
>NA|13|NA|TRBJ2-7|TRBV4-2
CASSQVPAREQYF
TGTGCCAGCAGCCAAGTCCCTGCGCGAGAGCAGTACTTC
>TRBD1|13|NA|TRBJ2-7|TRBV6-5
CASSWGTGNEQYF
TGTGCCAGCAGTTGGGGGACAGGGAACGAGCAGTACTTC
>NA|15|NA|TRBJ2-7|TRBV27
CASSLSWSWDYEQYF
TGTGCCAGCAGTTTATCTTGGTCCTGGGACTACGAGCAGTACTTC
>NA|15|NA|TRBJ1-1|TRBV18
CASSPIGQGRTEAFF
TGTGCCAGCTCACCAATAGGTCAGGGGAGAACTGAAGCTTTCTTT
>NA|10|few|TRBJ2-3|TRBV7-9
CASEKDTQYF
TGTGCCAGCGAGAAAGATACGCAGTATTTT
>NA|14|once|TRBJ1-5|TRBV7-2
CASSPNRLDQPQHF
TGTGCCAGCAGCCCAAACAGGTTAGATCAGCCCCAGCATTTT
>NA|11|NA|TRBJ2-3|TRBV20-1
CSADGMNTQYF
TGCAGTGCAGACGGGATGAATACGCAGTATTTT
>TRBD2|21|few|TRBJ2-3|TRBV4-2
CASSHGTRLGGGGRGLNTQYF
TGTGCCAGCAGCCATGGGACCCGACTGGGCGGGGGGGGACGGGGCTTAAATACGCAGTATTTT
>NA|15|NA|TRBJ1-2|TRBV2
CASGFFRKQDYGYTF
TGTGCCAGCGGGTTTTTTCGTAAACAGGACTATGGCTACACCTTC
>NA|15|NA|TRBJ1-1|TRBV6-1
CASTSNTGLNTEAFF
TGTGCCAGCACCTCTAATACAGGGCTTAACACTGAAGCTTTCTTT
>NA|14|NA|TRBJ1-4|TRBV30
CAWSPGWANEKLFF
TGTGCCTGGAGTCCGGGATGGGCTAATGAAAAACTGTTTTTT
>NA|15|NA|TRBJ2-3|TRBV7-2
CASSSYSTSTDTQYF
TGTGCCAGCAGCTCTTACTCGACTAGCACAGATACGCAGTATTTT
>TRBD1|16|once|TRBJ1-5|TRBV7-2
CASSGMGQGNRQPQHF
TGTGCCAGCAGCGGTATGGGACAGGGCAATAGGCAGCCCCAGCATTTT
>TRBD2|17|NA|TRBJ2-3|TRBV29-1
CSGGTSGPPIRTDTQYF
TGCAGCGGGGGGACTAGCGGCCCCCCAATTCGCACAGATACGCAGTATTTT
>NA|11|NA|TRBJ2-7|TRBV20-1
CSARLSYEQYF
TGCAGTGCGCGCCTCTCCTACGAGCAGTACTTC
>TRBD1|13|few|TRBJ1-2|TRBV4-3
CASSHTGGDGYTF
TGCGCCAGCAGTCATACAGGGGGCGATGGCTACACCTTC
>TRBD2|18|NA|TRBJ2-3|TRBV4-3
CASSQDLLAGAGTDTQYF
TGCGCCAGCAGCCAAGATCTCCTAGCGGGAGCGGGGACAGATACGCAGTATTTT
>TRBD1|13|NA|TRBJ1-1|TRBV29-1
CSVAGGFFSEAFF
TGCAGCGTTGCAGGGGGCTTCTTCTCTGAAGCTTTCTTT
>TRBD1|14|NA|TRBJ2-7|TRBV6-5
CASSRQGMGYEQYF
TGTGCCAGCAGTAGACAGGGCATGGGCTACGAGCAGTACTTC
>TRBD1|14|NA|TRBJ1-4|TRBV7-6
CASSPRTGNEKLFF
TGTGCCAGCAGCCCCCGGACAGGGAATGAAAAACTGTTTTTT
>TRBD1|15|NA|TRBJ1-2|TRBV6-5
CASSYSRQGLDGYTF
TGTGCCAGCAGTTACTCAAGACAGGGCTTGGATGGCTACACCTTC
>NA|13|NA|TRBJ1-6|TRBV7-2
CASRAKNNSPLHF
TGTGCCAGCAGGGCAAAGAATAATTCACCCCTCCACTTT
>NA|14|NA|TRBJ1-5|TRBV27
CASRGRWSNQPQHF
TGTGCCAGCAGGGGGCGGTGGAGCAATCAGCCCCAGCATTTT
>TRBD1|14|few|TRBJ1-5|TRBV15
CATSSGTGNQPQHF
TGTGCCACCAGCAGTGGGACAGGCAATCAGCCCCAGCATTTT
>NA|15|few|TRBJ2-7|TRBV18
CASSPRRELPYEQYF
TGTGCCAGCTCACCACGACGGGAGCTCCCCTACGAGCAGTACTTC
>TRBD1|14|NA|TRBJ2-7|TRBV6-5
CASSPGQGIHEQYF
TGTGCCAGCAGCCCCGGACAGGGAATCCACGAGCAGTACTTC
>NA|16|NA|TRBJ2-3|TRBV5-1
CASSPDYSWPLDTQYF
TGCGCCAGCAGCCCAGACTACAGCTGGCCCTTAGATACGCAGTATTTT
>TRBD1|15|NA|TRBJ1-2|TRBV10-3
CAISKSSGQGYGYTF
TGTGCCATCAGTAAGTCATCAGGACAGGGCTATGGCTACACCTTC